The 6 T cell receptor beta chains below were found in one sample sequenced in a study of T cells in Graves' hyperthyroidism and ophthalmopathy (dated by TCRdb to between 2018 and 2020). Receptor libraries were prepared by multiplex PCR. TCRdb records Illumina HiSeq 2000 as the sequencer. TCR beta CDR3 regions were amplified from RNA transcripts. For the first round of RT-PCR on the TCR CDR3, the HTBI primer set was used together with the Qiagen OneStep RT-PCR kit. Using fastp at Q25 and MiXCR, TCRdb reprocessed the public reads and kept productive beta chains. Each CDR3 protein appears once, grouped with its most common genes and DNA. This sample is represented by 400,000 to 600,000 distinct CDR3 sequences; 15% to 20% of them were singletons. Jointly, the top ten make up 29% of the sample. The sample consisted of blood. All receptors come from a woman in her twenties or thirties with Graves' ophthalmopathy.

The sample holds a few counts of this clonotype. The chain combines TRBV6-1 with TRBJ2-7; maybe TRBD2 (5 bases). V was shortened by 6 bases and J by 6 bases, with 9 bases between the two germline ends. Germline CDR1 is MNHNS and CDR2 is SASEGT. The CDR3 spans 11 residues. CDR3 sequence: CASSRAGEQYF. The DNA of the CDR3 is TGTGCCAGCAGCCGGGCGGGCGAGCAGTACTTC.

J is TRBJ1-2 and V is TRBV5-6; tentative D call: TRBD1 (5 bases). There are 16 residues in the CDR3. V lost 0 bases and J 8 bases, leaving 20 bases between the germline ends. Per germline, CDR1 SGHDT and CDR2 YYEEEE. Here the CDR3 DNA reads TGTGCCAGCAGCTTGGAAGGGTCGGGGGGGTCGGAAGGCTACACCTTC. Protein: CASSLEGSGGSEGYTF.

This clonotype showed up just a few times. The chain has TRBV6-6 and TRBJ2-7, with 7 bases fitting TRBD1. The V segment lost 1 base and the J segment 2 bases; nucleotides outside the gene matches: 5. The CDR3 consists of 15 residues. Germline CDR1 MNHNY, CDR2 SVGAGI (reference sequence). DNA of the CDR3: TGTGCCAGCAGTTACTTGCCGGGACAGCCCTACGAGCAGTACTTC. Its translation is CASSYLPGQPYEQYF.

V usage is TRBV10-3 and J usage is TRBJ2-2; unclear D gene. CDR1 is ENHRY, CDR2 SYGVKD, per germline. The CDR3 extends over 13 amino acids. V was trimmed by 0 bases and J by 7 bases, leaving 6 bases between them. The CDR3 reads CAISESPIGELFF. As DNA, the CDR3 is TGTGCCATCAGTGAGTCGCCCATCGGGGAGCTGTTTTTT.

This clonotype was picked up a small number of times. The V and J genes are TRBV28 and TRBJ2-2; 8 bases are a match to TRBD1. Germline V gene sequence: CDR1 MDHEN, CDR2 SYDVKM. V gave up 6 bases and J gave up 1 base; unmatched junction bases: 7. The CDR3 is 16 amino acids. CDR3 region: CASRAHRGRNTGELFF. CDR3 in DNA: TGTGCCAGCAGAGCCCACAGGGGGAGGAACACCGGGGAGCTGTTTTTT.

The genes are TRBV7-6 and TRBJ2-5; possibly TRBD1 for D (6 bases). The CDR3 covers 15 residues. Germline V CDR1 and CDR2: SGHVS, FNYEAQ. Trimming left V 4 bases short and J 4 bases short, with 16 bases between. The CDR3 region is CASSSRDTPLETQYF. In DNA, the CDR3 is TGTGCCAGCAGCTCCCGGGACACCCCATTAGAGACCCAGTACTTC.